This is a list of T cell receptor beta chains from one sample in a study of cytomegalovirus exposure and HLA in healthy donors. The repertoire was sequenced with immunoSEQ multiplex PCR; TCRdb's copy has only in-frame clones and lacks some. The repertoire holds about 220,000 clones, with around 80% as singletons. Input material: PBMCs. The receptor source for this set is a man younger than 35 in good health and CMV-seronegative. Each CDR3 is given with its conserved first and last residue. A D gene is named only where the DNA matches it firmly. The listing skips clone size in some rows; elsewhere it reads once, few, many or a size class.

v_call: TRBV18
d_call: NA
clone_size: NA
j_call: TRBJ1-1
cdr3_aa: CASSPPEGGTTEAFF
cdr3_nt: TGTGCCAGCTCACCCCCAGAGGGGGGGACCACTGAAGCTTTCTTT

v_call: TRBV21-1
d_call: NA
clone_size: once
j_call: TRBJ2-1
cdr3_aa: CASSNTGGCYNEQFF
cdr3_nt: TGTGCCAGCAGCAATACAGGGGGTTGCTACAATGAGCAGTTCTTC

v_call: TRBV28
d_call: NA
clone_size: NA
j_call: TRBJ2-3
cdr3_aa: CASSFPPVTDTQYF
cdr3_nt: TGTGCCAGCAGTTTTCCCCCGGTAACAGATACGCAGTATTTT

v_call: TRBV7-6
d_call: TRBD2
clone_size: few
j_call: TRBJ2-7
cdr3_aa: CASSLSTSGSGEQYF
cdr3_nt: TGTGCCAGCAGCTTATCTACTAGCGGGAGTGGCGAGCAGTACTTC

v_call: TRBV12-5
d_call: TRBD2
clone_size: NA
j_call: TRBJ2-1
cdr3_aa: CASGLRTSGFSDEQFF
cdr3_nt: TGTGCTAGTGGTTTGAGGACTAGCGGGTTTTCCGATGAGCAGTTCTTC

v_call: TRBV7-6
d_call: NA
clone_size: NA
j_call: TRBJ1-3
cdr3_aa: CASSPRGLTGNTIYF
cdr3_nt: TGTGCCAGCAGCCCGAGGGGACTGACTGGAAACACCATATATTTT

v_call: TRBV7-7
d_call: TRBD1
clone_size: NA
j_call: TRBJ2-2
cdr3_aa: CASSLSGQGTGELFF
cdr3_nt: TGTGCTAGCAGCTTATCGGGACAGGGAACCGGGGAGCTGTTTTTT

v_call: TRBV5-4
d_call: TRBD1
clone_size: few
j_call: TRBJ1-3
cdr3_aa: CASSSDRTFSGNTIYF
cdr3_nt: TGTGCCAGCAGCTCGGACAGGACCTTCTCTGGAAACACCATATATTTT

v_call: TRBV5-4
d_call: NA
clone_size: NA
j_call: TRBJ2-1
cdr3_aa: CASNPGDFDSYNEQFF
cdr3_nt: TGTGCCAGCAACCCGGGGGACTTCGACTCCTACAATGAGCAGTTCTTC

v_call: TRBV4-1
d_call: TRBD2
clone_size: NA
j_call: TRBJ2-3
cdr3_aa: CASRPGLAGNTDTQYF
cdr3_nt: TGCGCCAGCAGACCCGGCTTAGCGGGGAACACAGATACGCAGTATTTT

v_call: TRBV5-1
d_call: TRBD1
clone_size: few
j_call: TRBJ2-7
cdr3_aa: CASSQTGGTYHEQYF
cdr3_nt: TGCGCCAGCAGCCAGACAGGGGGCACGTATCACGAGCAGTACTTC

v_call: TRBV18
d_call: TRBD1
clone_size: NA
j_call: TRBJ2-7
cdr3_aa: CASSNDRGLEQYF
cdr3_nt: TGTGCCAGCTCAAACGACAGGGGTCTCGAGCAGTACTTC

v_call: TRBV2
d_call: NA
clone_size: NA
j_call: TRBJ1-4
cdr3_aa: CASSDWQVNEKLFF
cdr3_nt: TGTGCCAGCAGTGACTGGCAGGTCAATGAAAAACTGTTTTTT

v_call: TRBV7-3
d_call: TRBD1
clone_size: NA
j_call: TRBJ1-1
cdr3_aa: CASSLQGAGNTEAFF
cdr3_nt: TGTGCCAGCAGCTTACAGGGGGCTGGAAACACTGAAGCTTTCTTT

v_call: TRBV28
d_call: NA
clone_size: NA
j_call: TRBJ1-1
cdr3_aa: CASNQMPMNTEAFF
cdr3_nt: TGTGCCAGCAACCAGATGCCCATGAACACTGAAGCTTTCTTT

v_call: TRBV18
d_call: NA
clone_size: NA
j_call: TRBJ2-7
cdr3_aa: CASWFEASPGDYEQYF
cdr3_nt: TGTGCCAGCTGGTTTGAGGCTAGCCCTGGCGACTACGAGCAGTACTTC

v_call: TRBV10-3
d_call: NA
clone_size: NA
j_call: TRBJ2-1
cdr3_aa: CAISAGSGRPNEQFF
cdr3_nt: TGTGCCATCAGTGCCGGGAGCGGAAGACCCAATGAGCAGTTCTTC

v_call: TRBV2
d_call: NA
clone_size: NA
j_call: TRBJ2-7
cdr3_aa: CASSEDPRLSYEQYF
cdr3_nt: TGTGCCAGCAGTGAAGACCCCAGGCTCTCCTACGAGCAGTACTTC

v_call: TRBV5-1
d_call: NA
clone_size: NA
j_call: TRBJ1-4
cdr3_aa: CASSLTGPYATNEKLFF
cdr3_nt: TGCGCCAGCAGCTTGACAGGGCCCTACGCAACTAATGAAAAACTGTTTTTT

v_call: TRBV28
d_call: NA
clone_size: few
j_call: TRBJ2-7
cdr3_aa: CASSWTATYEQYF
cdr3_nt: TGTGCCAGCAGTTGGACAGCTACCTACGAGCAGTACTTC

v_call: TRBV28
d_call: TRBD2
clone_size: NA
j_call: TRBJ2-3
cdr3_aa: CASSFSASGTPDTQYF
cdr3_nt: TGTGCCAGCAGTTTTTCGGCTAGCGGGACGCCAGATACGCAGTATTTT

v_call: TRBV5-1
d_call: NA
clone_size: NA
j_call: TRBJ1-3
cdr3_aa: CASSLVGPGFGNTIYF
cdr3_nt: TGCGCCAGCAGCTTGGTTGGCCCGGGTTTTGGAAACACCATATATTTT

v_call: TRBV27
d_call: TRBD2
clone_size: NA
j_call: TRBJ2-7
cdr3_aa: CASSLAGGPPMPYEQYF
cdr3_nt: TGTGCCAGCAGTCTAGCGGGAGGCCCCCCGATGCCCTACGAGCAGTACTTC

v_call: TRBV5-1
d_call: NA
clone_size: few
j_call: TRBJ2-7
cdr3_aa: CASSQTLGQTYEQYF
cdr3_nt: TGCGCCAGCAGCCAAACATTAGGACAGACCTACGAGCAGTACTTC

v_call: TRBV9
d_call: NA
clone_size: NA
j_call: TRBJ1-5
cdr3_aa: CASSVEENQPQHF
cdr3_nt: TGTGCCAGCAGCGTAGAGGAGAATCAGCCCCAGCATTTT

v_call: TRBV7-9
d_call: NA
clone_size: few
j_call: TRBJ2-1
cdr3_aa: CASSPKRKVGNEQFF
cdr3_nt: TGTGCCAGCAGCCCAAAGCGTAAGGTGGGCAATGAGCAGTTCTTC

v_call: TRBV28
d_call: TRBD2
clone_size: NA
j_call: TRBJ2-1
cdr3_aa: CATGERELRNEQFF
cdr3_nt: TGTGCCACTGGGGAGCGGGAGCTTCGAAATGAGCAGTTCTTC

v_call: TRBV28
d_call: NA
clone_size: NA
j_call: TRBJ1-3
cdr3_aa: CASSLYPETLSGNTIYF
cdr3_nt: TGTGCCAGCAGTTTATACCCGGAGACTCTCTCTGGAAACACCATATATTTT

v_call: TRBV5-4
d_call: NA
clone_size: NA
j_call: TRBJ1-2
cdr3_aa: CASSLRQEDGYTF
cdr3_nt: TGTGCCAGCAGCTTGCGACAGGAAGATGGCTACACCTTC

v_call: TRBV6-4
d_call: TRBD2
clone_size: few
j_call: TRBJ2-3
cdr3_aa: CASSGSGSTDTQYF
cdr3_nt: TGTGCCAGCAGTGGTAGCGGGAGCACAGATACGCAGTATTTT

v_call: TRBV6-5
d_call: NA
clone_size: NA
j_call: TRBJ1-5
cdr3_aa: CASRRTVSSNQPQHF
cdr3_nt: TGTGCCAGCAGGCGGACAGTCAGTAGCAATCAGCCCCAGCATTTT

v_call: TRBV10-3
d_call: NA
clone_size: few
j_call: TRBJ2-3
cdr3_aa: CAISGLLSPLTDTQYF
cdr3_nt: TGTGCCATCAGTGGGCTGCTCAGTCCCCTCACAGATACGCAGTATTTT